This entry lists 22 T cell receptor beta chains sequenced from one sample in a study of cytomegalovirus exposure and HLA in healthy donors. Vbeta (60) and Jbeta (13) primers were used in the PCR. Some clones are missing from TCRdb's copy, which holds only in-frame ones; the method was immunoSEQ multiplex PCR. The table shows tens of thousands of clones, with roughly 82% occurring only once. The sample comprised PBMCs. These TCRs come from a man aged 25 to 40 in good health and CMV-seropositive.

There are a few counts of this clone. In DNA form, the CDR3 reads TGTGCCAGCAGCGTAGGGGGACACCGACCCTTCTCCTATAATTCACCCCTCCACTTT. Translating it yields CASSVGGHRPFSYNSPLHF. The V and J genes are TRBV9 and TRBJ1-6; a weak D match, TRBD1 (6 bases). Germline CDR1 is SGDLS and CDR2 is YYNGEE. The CDR3 runs to 19 residues. Trimming stripped 0 bases from V and 0 bases from J, with 16 bases between.

This chain connects TRBV6-5 to TRBJ1-5, with D maybe TRBD1 (6 bases). Trimming cost V 4 bases and J 6 bases, with 13 bases left between them. The CDR3 extends over 14 amino acids. The germline V gene encodes CDR1 MNHEY and CDR2 SVGAGI. The CDR3 reads CASSSHRGGQPQHF. CDR3 bases: TGTGCCAGCAGTTCACACAGAGGGGGTCAGCCCCAGCATTTT.

V is TRBV6-5 and J is TRBJ2-7; 9 bases are shared with TRBD1. V shed 6 bases and J 2 bases; nucleotides not matched to a gene: 5. Looked up from germline, CDR1 is MNHEY and CDR2 is SVGAGI. The CDR3 totals 14 residues. The CDR3 nucleotides are TGTGCCAGCAGAATACAGGGGGCTACCTACGAGCAGTACTTC. Its translation: CASRIQGATYEQYF.

Comments on this clone: At one boundary the junction diverges from the germline segment, which might be a read error. The V and J genes are TRBV15 and TRBJ2-2; D not resolved. CDR1 and CDR2 from the germline V gene are LNHNV and YYDKDF (reference sequence). The CDR3 loop spans 13 amino acids. The CDR3 is CATSRSPTEELFF. The DNA for the CDR3 is TGTGCCACCAGCAGGTCCCCTACCGAGGAGCTGTTTTTT.

This chain uses TRBV9 with TRBJ2-7, with 9 positions matching TRBD2. After removal of 4 bases from V and 6 bases from J, the junction contained 20 bases not matched to a gene. There are 18 residues in the CDR3. Germline CDR1 is SGDLS and CDR2 is YYNGEE. The CDR3 sequence: CASSPKLHLAGLGSEQYF. CDR3 in DNA: TGTGCCAGCAGCCCCAAGCTCCATCTAGCGGGATTGGGGTCCGAGCAGTACTTC.

The rearrangement uses TRBV6-1 and TRBJ2-5, with D maybe TRBD2 (5 bases). Trimming shortened V by 4 bases and J by 4 bases, and 16 bases separated the two germline ends. CDR1 MNHNS and CDR2 SASEGT come from the germline V gene. This CDR3 has 15 amino acids. In nucleotides, the CDR3 is TGTGCCAGCAGTGCGCCGGGATTACCTTTAGAGACCCAGTACTTC. Protein sequence: CASSAPGLPLETQYF.

The CDR3: CSVDDRGDAGYTF. The CDR3 DNA reads as TGCAGCGTAGACGACAGGGGCGATGCGGGCTACACCTTC. J is TRBJ1-2 and V is TRBV29-1; 8 bases agree with TRBD1. The CDR3 has 13 amino acids. V shed 6 bases and J 8 bases; nucleotides not matched to a gene: 11. The germline gives CDR1 SQVTM, CDR2 ANQGSEA.

This chain uses TRBV30 with TRBJ1-1; no firm D call. CDR1 is GTSNPN, CDR2 SVGIG, per germline (reference sequence). This CDR3 has 14 residues. The V end was cut by 4 bases, the J end by 1 base, with 13 bases between. CDR3 amino acids: CAWIWATKNTEAFF. The CDR3, as DNA: TGTGCCTGGATTTGGGCCACCAAGAACACTGAAGCTTTCTTT.

The chain carries TRBV5-6 and TRBJ2-1; the match to TRBD2 covers 8 bases. Germline loops: CDR1 SGHDT, CDR2 YYEEEE. With V trimmed by 4 bases and J by 7 bases, 10 bases remained unmatched. CDR3 size: 15 residues. As DNA, the CDR3 is TGTGCCAGCAGCCTTAGCGGGACCTTTAAAAATGAGCAGTTCTTC. It encodes CASSLSGTFKNEQFF. Drawing the rest from reference TRBV5-6 and TRBJ2-1, the complete variable domain is DAGVTQSPTHLIKTRGQQVTLRCSPKSGHDTVSWYQQALGQGPQFIFQYYEEEERQRGNFPDRFSGHQFPNYSSELNVNALLLGDSALYLCASSLSGTFKNEQFFGPGTRLTVL.

The J gene is TRBJ1-1, the V gene TRBV7-8; D perhaps matches TRBD1 (6 bases). V lost 1 base, J lost 3 bases, and 9 bases lay in between. The CDR3 loop spans 14 amino acids. CDR1 is SGHVS and CDR2 is FQNEAQ in the germline V gene. The CDR3 is CASSLDHRDTEAFF. The CDR3, as DNA: TGTGCCAGCAGCTTAGACCACAGGGACACTGAAGCTTTCTTT.

The chain links TRBV7-8 to TRBJ2-2; TRBD1 agrees at 9 bases. The CDR3 is made up of 17 amino acids. CDR1 is SGHVS and CDR2 is FQNEAQ in the germline V gene. V dropped 3 bases and J dropped 8; count of bases not matched to a gene: 13. CDR3 residues: CASSFSVPGQGFGELFF. The CDR3 DNA sequence: TGTGCCAGCAGCTTTTCAGTCCCGGGACAGGGTTTTGGGGAGCTGTTTTTT.

The rearrangement links TRBV9 to TRBJ1-1; D may be TRBD1 (6 bases). V lost 5 bases, J lost 1 base, and 15 bases lay in between. Germline V gene sequence: CDR1 SGDLS, CDR2 YYNGEE. This CDR3 is built from 15 residues. The CDR3 protein is CASSLLQTGNTEAFF. CDR3 DNA: TGTGCCAGCAGTCTTCTACAGACAGGGAACACTGAAGCTTTCTTT.

Turning to this clone: The same CDR3 is also encoded by other DNA sequences in this sample. The rearrangement joins TRBV11-2 to TRBJ1-1; no clear D gene. Germline-derived CDR1 and CDR2 are SGHAT and FQNNGV. CDR3 length: 13 residues. The V end was cut by 0 bases, the J end by 5 bases, with 7 bases between. CDR3 sequence: CASSLDRGTEAFF. The CDR3 DNA follows: TGTGCCAGCAGCTTAGATCGAGGTACTGAAGCTTTCTTT.

The V call is TRBV29-1, the J call TRBJ2-7; 9 positions match TRBD2. This CDR3 region has 13 residues. In germline, CDR1 is SQVTM, CDR2 ANQGSEA. V lost 6 bases, J lost 6 bases, and 9 bases stayed unmatched. CDR3 protein: CSVPGVAGVEQYF. The CDR3 bases are TGCAGCGTCCCCGGGGTAGCGGGAGTCGAGCAGTACTTC.

CDR3 loop: CASSQVPPGTPLGSGANVLTF. The CDR3 coding sequence is TGCGCCAGCAGCCAAGTCCCTCCCGGGACTCCCCTTGGTAGCGGGGCCAACGTCCTGACTTTC. The rearrangement links TRBV4-1 to TRBJ2-6; weak D call: TRBD2 (6 bases). Germline assignment: CDR1 MGHRA and CDR2 YSYEKL. The V and J ends lost 1 base and 4 bases respectively, with 26 bases between them. The CDR3 has 21 residues.

To note about this clone: Other nucleotide sequences from this sample produce the same CDR3. The chain employs TRBV30 and TRBJ2-2; 9 nucleotides align to TRBD2. From germline, CDR1 is GTSNPN and CDR2 SVGIG (reference sequence). The junction had 14 bases not matched to a gene; V was cut back by 2 bases and J by 4 bases. The CDR3 has 18 residues. The CDR3 reads CAWSPAVAGATPTGELFF. CDR3 DNA sequence: TGTGCCTGGAGTCCTGCGGTAGCGGGGGCCACCCCCACCGGGGAGCTGTTTTTT.

This clone was detected a few times. The chain uses TRBV5-4 and TRBJ2-3; unclear D gene. The CDR3 loop spans 15 amino acids. Trimming stripped 0 bases from V and 2 bases from J, with 10 bases between. CDR1 and CDR2 (germline): SGHNT, YYREEE (reference sequence). CDR3 coding DNA: TGTGCCAGCAGCTTGGAAGCGAGCCACACAGATACGCAGTATTTT. It is translated as CASSLEASHTDTQYF.

The genes are TRBV13 and TRBJ2-5; maybe TRBD2 (6 bases). V was cut by 4 bases and J by 2 bases, with 17 bases left in between. Germline V gives CDR1 PRHDT, CDR2 FYEKMQ (reference sequence). CDR3 length: 16 residues. The CDR3 region is CASSSLTGRGQETQYF. CDR3 DNA sequence: TGTGCCAGCAGCTCCCTTACCGGGAGAGGGCAAGAGACCCAGTACTTC.

V gene TRBV11-3 combines with J gene TRBJ2-5; D is unclear. CDR3 length equals 15 residues. CDR1 and CDR2 from the germline V gene are SGHNT and YENEEA. Trimming took 1 base from V and 1 from J, leaving 10 bases between them. CDR3 protein: CASSLGATVQETQYF. The CDR3 coding sequence is TGTGCCAGCAGCTTAGGGGCGACGGTCCAAGAGACCCAGTACTTC.

The rearrangement links TRBV19 to TRBJ1-2; weak D call: TRBD1 (6 bases). V was trimmed by 7 bases and J by 2 bases, leaving 17 bases between them. CDR3 length: 15 amino acids. Per germline, CDR1 LNHDA and CDR2 SQIVND (reference sequence). The CDR3 nucleotides read TGTGCCAGTACCCATGTCGGGGGGCAAAACTATGGCTACACCTTC. Encoded protein: CASTHVGGQNYGYTF.

The chain joins TRBV5-6 to TRBJ2-3, with 7 bases matching TRBD1. J was trimmed by 6 bases and V by 2 bases; bases with no gene match: 12. The CDR3 sequence is 16 residues long. Germline V gene sequence: CDR1 SGHDT, CDR2 YYEEEE. CDR3 region: CASSFRDRILGDTQYF. The DNA of the CDR3 is TGTGCCAGCAGCTTCCGGGACAGAATTTTGGGGGATACGCAGTATTTT. The entire variable domain, with the rest obtained from reference TRBV5-6 and TRBJ2-3, is as follows: DAGVTQSPTHLIKTRGQQVTLRCSPKSGHDTVSWYQQALGQGPQFIFQYYEEEERQRGNFPDRFSGHQFPNYSSELNVNALLLGDSALYLCASSFRDRILGDTQYFGPGTRLTVL.

In its sample, this clone was seen once. This chain links TRBV28 with TRBJ2-1; 9 bases align to TRBD2. The V gene end was trimmed by 3 bases and the J gene end by 9 bases; junction bases not matched to a gene: 6. This CDR3 region has 14 residues. CDR1 is MDHEN, CDR2 SYDVKM, per germline. In DNA form, the CDR3 reads TGTGCCAGCAGTTTTGGCGGGAGGGCGGGTGAGCAGTTCTTC. The encoded protein is CASSFGGRAGEQFF.